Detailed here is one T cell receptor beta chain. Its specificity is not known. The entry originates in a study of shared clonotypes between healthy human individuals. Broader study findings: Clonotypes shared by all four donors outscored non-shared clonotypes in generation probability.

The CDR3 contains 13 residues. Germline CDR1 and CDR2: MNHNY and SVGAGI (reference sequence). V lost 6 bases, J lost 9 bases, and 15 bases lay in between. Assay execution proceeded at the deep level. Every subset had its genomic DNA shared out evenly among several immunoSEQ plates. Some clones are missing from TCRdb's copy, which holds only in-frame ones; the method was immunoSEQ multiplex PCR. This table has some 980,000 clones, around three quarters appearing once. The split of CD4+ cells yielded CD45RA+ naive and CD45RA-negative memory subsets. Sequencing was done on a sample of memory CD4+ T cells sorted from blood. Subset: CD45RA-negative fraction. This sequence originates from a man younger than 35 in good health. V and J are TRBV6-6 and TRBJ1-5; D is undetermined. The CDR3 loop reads CASSPGQYAPQHF. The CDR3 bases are TGTGCCAGCAGCCCGGGTCAATACGCGCCCCAGCATTTT.